This T cell receptor beta chain is from a study of vaccination and CD4 T cells after COVID-19 (dated by TCRdb to the early 2020s). Turning to the overall study: In the convalescent cohort there were six males and four females, among whom were two Hispanic individuals, seven Caucasians, two Asians and one multiracial person. Post-vaccine blood samples were obtained a median of about 70 days after the second vaccine dose, with a range of 14 to 241 days. Post-COVID blood samples from convalescent patients were collected a median of around 110 days after diagnosis, with a range of 35 to 161 days. Overlapping spike peptide pools from SARS-CoV-2 and from the common cold coronaviruses HCoV-NL63, HCoV-OC43 and HCoV-229E were used as culture stimuli. In control cultures, a CEFX viral epitope pool was used as positive control, an HIV-1 Nef peptide pool was used as negative control, or no peptide was added. In ten to eleven COVID-19 convalescent patients and a handful of infection-naive healthy vaccine recipients, researchers compared the spike-specific CD4+ TCR repertoire from before mRNA vaccination with the repertoire from after. Each participant got two doses of either the Pfizer-BioNTech BNT162b2 vaccine (n=8) or the Moderna mRNA-1273 vaccine (n=2).

Note on this clonotype: Its specific antigen is unknown. Nothing much larger sits one base from this clone, and base qualities are not available.

Paper-wide results and their limitations: In convalescent patients, a median approximately 86% of post-vaccine SARS-CoV-2-reactive clones were detected only after vaccination, and vaccine-specific priming was suggested by this finding. Nearly all vaccine-specific clones in convalescent patients (304 of 307) were mono-reactive for SARS-CoV-2 spike rather than cross-reactive with common cold coronaviruses. The number of convalescent patients in the study was relatively small, and the study did not examine early timepoints following natural infection. The median count of SARS-CoV-2-reactive clonotypes went up from 20 to 25 after infection to approximately 40 after vaccination, although the change was not significant.

The treatment or condition label corresponds to: roughly 11-day PBMC culture with coronavirus spike peptide pools or control peptides (ViraFEST assay). The ViraFEST assay, used in the study, expanded antigen-specific T cells with peptide pools and then identified the expanded clonotypes through TCR sequencing. Negative nucleocapsid antibody tests before and after vaccination confirmed that the healthy vaccine recipients had no prior SARS-CoV-2 infection. Each well held 2.2 million or so PBMCs cultured in IMDM containing roughly 5% human AB serum and roughly 10 IU/ml IL-2, with roughly 10 ug/ml peptide pools added. On days 3 and 7, half of the culture medium was replaced with fresh IL-2-containing medium. Once the cells had been in culture for over nine days, the EasySep CD4+ T cell isolation kit was used to isolate CD4+ T cells by negative selection. Ficoll-Paque Plus gradient centrifugation was used to isolate PBMCs from whole blood, and the isolated PBMCs were then either used fresh or cryopreserved at -140C. Each culture condition was generally run in triplicate wells.

From the cysteine up to the phenylalanine, the CDR3 has a length of 15 residues. CDR3 DNA is the only sequence kept; it has 45 bases, read in frame from the first base. The germline V gene encodes CDR1 SGHNT and CDR2 YYREEE (reference sequence). Ends trimmed: V by 1 base, J by 2 bases; bases unmatched to a gene: 2. The library was obtained by PCR. DNA from cultured CD4+ T cells was subjected to TCR sequencing with the Oncomine TCR Beta short-read assay at the Johns Hopkins FTIC core. The QIAamp micro DNA kit was used to extract genomic DNA from the cultured CD4+ T cells. Oncomine TCR Beta libraries from cultured CD4+ T cells were pooled with unique dual indexes and sequenced on an Illumina iSeq 100. The authors' analysis ran thus. Non-productive sequences were filtered out, and CDR3s that did not start with C, did not end with F or W, or were shorter than 7 amino acids were discarded. Antigen-specific clonotypes were identified using the MANAFEST web application through comparison of peptide-stimulated wells with reference and other culture wells. An FDR below 0.05, an odds ratio above 5, and a productive frequency above 0.1% in at least two of three replicate wells were required for clones to be considered positive. Clonotypes that were significantly expanded in both SARS-CoV-2 spike wells and at least one common cold coronavirus spike condition were defined as cross-reactive. Levenshtein distances (stringdist) and unrooted phylogenetic trees (ape) in R version 3.6.1 were used to assess CDR3 homology. In-frame beta chains were kept once TCRdb had trimmed the public reads at Q25 with fastp and called clones with MiXCR. Rows are unified per CDR3 protein, each entry keeping the most common DNA and genes. TCRdb, not the original authors, processed these V and J calls. This sample is represented by more than 15,000 distinct CDR3 sequences; roughly two fifths of them were singletons. About 27% of the sample goes to the ten largest clones.

The V gene is TRBV5-4 and the J gene is TRBJ2-7; 11 middle bases align to TRBD1. The receptor was isolated from a human donor who received a COVID-19 vaccine. Sequences were derived from CD4+ T cells from blood, cultured in vitro, sampled before SARS-CoV-2 vaccination. Here is the DNA: TGTGCCAGCAGCTTGAGGGGACAGGGGGCCTACGAGCAGTACTTC. It is translated as CASSLRGQGAYEQYF.